Given below is one T cell receptor (beta chain) in context. Antigen specificity is unknown. This record comes from a study of CD8+ T cells in alopecia areata. Study-wide results and caveats: Sequences from scalp samples also cover resident alphabeta T cells of normal skin. For lesional scalp, especially alopecia totalis/universalis, clonality was higher than in normal scalp.

V gave up 7 bases and J gave up 1 base, with 24 bases separating them. The CDR3 has 17 residues. The germline V gene encodes CDR1 SQVTM and CDR2 ANQGSEA. Extraction and reverse transcription of RNA yielded cDNA as the sequencing template. TCRdb's table, derived via immunoSEQ multiplex PCR, lists solely in-frame clones and lacks some. Among about 99,000 clones, approximately 60% were seen once, and the ten largest hold about 9%. V is TRBV29-1 and J is TRBJ2-3; tentatively, D is TRBD2 (5 bases). The source is a human donor in good health. Sequences were obtained from CD4+ T cells sorted from blood. The CDR3 spells CSATGVPPNSGTDTQYF. The DNA of the CDR3 is TGCAGCGCCACCGGGGTCCCCCCAAACTCGGGCACAGATACGCAGTATTTT.